A selection of T cell receptor beta chains follows, all from one sample in a study of blood T cell repertoires in COVID-19. The method was immunoSEQ multiplex PCR; TCRdb's version includes in-frame clones alone and lacks a portion of them. The sample lists over 60,000 clones; 80% to 95% were seen once. Sequencing input: peripheral blood. These receptors were collected from a human donor in a cohort sampled during active COVID-19. Both conserved end residues are part of each CDR3. D genes are given only for firm matches. Some rows have no size entry. The others give once, few or many, or a class for an expanded clone.

TRBJ1-2 | TRBV7-2 | NA | NA | CASSFVDRTYGYTF | TGTGCCAGCAGCTTTGTCGACAGAACCTATGGCTACACCTTC
TRBJ2-1 | TRBV11-3 | NA | NA | CASSGHRNEQFF | TGTGCCAGCAGCGGGCATCGCAATGAGCAGTTCTTC
TRBJ2-1 | TRBV11-2 | NA | once | CASSLGRRTEGAYNEQFF | TGTGCCAGCAGCTTAGGGAGACGGACAGAAGGGGCCTACAATGAGCAGTTCTTC
TRBJ2-3 | TRBV5-5 | TRBD2 | once | CASSPGTSGRNTQYF | TGTGCCAGCAGCCCCGGGACTAGCGGGAGAAATACGCAGTATTTT
TRBJ2-5 | TRBV20-1 | NA | NA | CSASDRETQYF | TGCAGTGCTAGCGACAGAGAGACCCAGTACTTC
TRBJ1-3 | TRBV15 | NA | NA | CATSRDPRVGGTIYF | TGTGCCACCAGCAGAGATCCCCGGGTTGGTGGCACCATATATTTT
TRBJ2-1 | TRBV18 | NA | NA | CASSTDSGAYNEQFF | TGTGCCAGCTCGACGGACAGTGGGGCTTACAATGAGCAGTTCTTC
TRBJ2-7 | TRBV2 | TRBD1 | NA | CASSGDRAYEQYF | TGTGCCAGCAGTGGGGACAGGGCCTACGAGCAGTACTTC
TRBJ2-3 | TRBV3-1/TRBV3-2 | NA | NA | CASSQEGDATTDTQYF | TGTGCCAGCAGCCAAGAAGGAGACGCCACCACAGATACGCAGTATTTT
TRBJ2-5 | TRBV29-1 | NA | NA | CIARRGETQYF | TGCATCGCACGACGGGGAGAGACCCAGTACTTC
TRBJ1-6 | TRBV14 | NA | NA | CASSQGGGTSFRPLHF | TGTGCCAGCAGCCAAGGTGGAGGGACGAGTTTTCGACCCCTCCACTTT
TRBJ2-7 | TRBV19 | NA | NA | CASSTGDSVWHEQYF | TGTGCCAGTAGTACCGGAGATTCCGTCTGGCACGAGCAGTACTTC
TRBJ1-2 | TRBV7-6 | NA | NA | CASSLTAGYGYTF | TGTGCCAGCAGCTTAACGGCGGGCTATGGCTACACCTTC
TRBJ2-7 | TRBV3-1/TRBV3-2 | TRBD1 | NA | CASSLGTGAGEQYF | TGTGCCAGCAGCCTTGGGACAGGGGCTGGGGAGCAGTACTTC
TRBJ2-2 | TRBV7-3 | NA | NA | CASSPRGLAFNTGELFF | TGTGCCAGCAGCCCCAGAGGGCTAGCGTTTAACACCGGGGAGCTGTTTTTT
TRBJ1-6 | TRBV10-3 | NA | once | CAISEDRINSPLHF | TGTGCCATCAGTGAGGACAGGATTAATTCACCCCTCCACTTT
TRBJ2-2 | TRBV7-2 | TRBD1 | NA | CASSGDRDRVTGELFF | TGTGCCAGCAGCGGGGACCGGGACAGGGTTACCGGGGAGCTGTTTTTT
TRBJ2-1 | TRBV25-1 | TRBD2 | NA | CATGLAGVNEQFF | TGTGCCACCGGACTAGCGGGAGTCAATGAGCAGTTCTTC
TRBJ1-4 | TRBV29-1 | TRBD1 | once | CSVGQRVNEKLFF | TGCAGCGTGGGACAGCGGGTAAATGAAAAACTGTTTTTT
TRBJ2-1 | TRBV5-6 | TRBD1 | NA | CASSLVLRTGRYNEQFF | TGTGCCAGCAGCTTGGTCTTACGGACAGGGCGATACAATGAGCAGTTCTTC
TRBJ2-1 | TRBV9 | TRBD2 | NA | CASSGSPLAASYNEQFF | TGTGCCAGCAGCGGCTCCCCACTAGCGGCCTCCTACAATGAGCAGTTCTTC
TRBJ2-1 | TRBV7-3 | TRBD2 | NA | CASSSQTSWGNEQFF | TGTGCCAGCAGCTCCCAGACTAGCTGGGGCAATGAGCAGTTCTTC
TRBJ1-2 | TRBV6-5 | NA | NA | CASSYRLVSQNYGYTF | TGTGCCAGCAGTTACAGGCTAGTGTCCCAGAACTATGGCTACACCTTC
TRBJ1-1 | TRBV19 | NA | NA | CASKPPRVTEAFF | TGTGCCAGTAAGCCGCCCAGGGTCACTGAAGCTTTCTTT
TRBJ1-6 | TRBV5-1 | NA | NA | CASSLGLLTGSPLHF | TGCGCCAGCAGCTTGGGTCTGCTAACGGGTTCACCCCTCCACTTT
TRBJ2-3 | TRBV3-1/TRBV3-2 | TRBD2 | NA | CASSQARASGSVKVTQYF | TGTGCCAGCAGCCAAGCCCGAGCTAGCGGGAGCGTGAAGGTTACGCAGTATTTT
TRBJ2-1 | TRBV7-3 | TRBD1 | NA | CASSWGQGHNEQFF | TGTGCCAGCAGCTGGGGACAGGGCCACAATGAGCAGTTCTTC
TRBJ2-2 | TRBV6-5 | TRBD2 | NA | CASRSGGVGELFF | TGTGCCAGCAGAAGCGGGGGTGTCGGGGAGCTGTTTTTT
TRBJ2-1 | TRBV9 | TRBD1 | NA | CASSAPGQGGNEQFF | TGTGCCAGCAGCGCACCGGGACAGGGCGGCAATGAGCAGTTCTTC
TRBJ2-5 | TRBV29-1 | TRBD1 | NA | CSRRTGQETQYF | TGCAGCCGACGGACAGGGCAAGAGACCCAGTACTTC
TRBJ1-1 | TRBV3-1/TRBV3-2 | TRBD1 | NA | CASSQGDRVPTEAFF | TGTGCCAGCAGCCAAGGGGACAGGGTTCCCACTGAAGCTTTCTTT